This entry lists 10 T cell receptor beta chains sequenced from one sample in a study of a mutant IDH1 vaccine in newly diagnosed glioma. The data were produced by immunoSEQ multiplex PCR, yet TCRdb's version contains in-frame clones alone and is incomplete. This table holds 30,000 to 35,000 clones, 90% found once. The antigens for these receptors are not known. As for time point: week 47, end of study. Vaccine doses each comprised 300 ug of mutant IDH1 20-mer peptide, with topical imiquimod. The starting material was PBMCs, obtained from a glioma patient whose treatment included an IDH1 peptide vaccine. These receptors were collected from a woman between 40 and 55 years old with glioma.

The rearrangement joins TRBV5-4 to TRBJ2-7; no reliable D call. The CDR3 has 13 amino acids. V lost 0 bases and J lost 3, with 7 bases in between. CDR1 and CDR2 (germline): SGHNT, YYREEE (reference sequence). CDR3: CASSLEVNYEQYF. The CDR3 DNA sequence: TGTGCCAGCAGCTTGGAGGTAAACTACGAGCAGTACTTC.

V gene TRBV5-1 combines with J gene TRBJ1-1, with 8 bases lining up with TRBD1. V was pared by 4 bases and J by 4 bases, with 15 bases of the junction left unmatched. Germline V gene data show CDR1 as SGHRS and CDR2 as YFSETQ. CDR3 size: 17 residues. The CDR3 coding sequence is TGCGCCAGCAGCCCCGACGGACAGGGTGGGTTGAGCACTGAAGCTTTCTTT. This sequence encodes CASSPDGQGGLSTEAFF.

By share, this clone counts as medium-sized (0.01 to 0.1%). V usage is TRBV4-1 and J usage is TRBJ1-5, with TRBD1 identical over 8 bases. Trimming removed 0 bases from V and 5 bases from J; junction bases left unmatched: 21. The CDR3 consists of 21 residues. CDR1 MGHRA and CDR2 YSYEKL come from the germline V gene. CDR3 in amino acids: CASSQDWNLILDRGCDQPQHF. The CDR3 nucleotides are TGCGCCAGCAGCCAAGATTGGAATCTTATCCTTGACAGGGGTTGCGATCAGCCCCAGCATTTT.

This chain connects TRBV7-2 to TRBJ2-5; D possibly corresponds to TRBD2 (6 bases). The CDR3 runs to 13 residues. V shed 5 bases and J shed 5 bases, with 12 bases lying between them. In germline, CDR1 is SGHTA, CDR2 FQGNSA. The CDR3 bases are TGTGCCAGCAGCCCGGGACTTGGGGAGACCCAGTACTTC. Encoded protein: CASSPGLGETQYF.

The chain carries TRBV14 and TRBJ1-6; possibly TRBD1 for D (6 bases). Germline values: CDR1 SGHDN, CDR2 FVKESK. Trimming stripped 4 bases from V and 6 bases from J, with 7 bases between. The CDR3 is 13 residues long. CDR3 loop: CASSRTANSPLHF. Here the CDR3 DNA reads TGTGCCAGCAGCCGGACAGCTAATTCACCCCTCCACTTT.

The V call is TRBV2, the J call TRBJ2-7; 8 bases match TRBD1. The CDR3 contains 14 residues. With V trimmed by 3 bases and J by 6 bases, 7 bases remained unmatched. CDR1 and CDR2 (germline): SNHLY, FYNNEI. DNA for the CDR3: TGTGCCAGCAGTGACCTGGACAGGGCAGGCGAGCAGTACTTC. Residues: CASSDLDRAGEQYF. Variable domain in full (rest from reference TRBV2 and TRBJ2-7): EPEVTQTPSHQVTQMGQEVILRCVPISNHLYFYWYRQILGQKVEFLVSFYNNEISEKSEIFDDQFSVERPDGSNFTLKIRSTKLEDSAMYFCASSDLDRAGEQYFGPGTRLTVT.

The chain uses TRBV5-1 and TRBJ1-3; a possible D gene is TRBD1 (6 bases). The CDR3 has 17 residues. V was trimmed by 0 bases and J by 0 bases, leaving 13 bases between them. Germline CDR1 SGHRS, CDR2 YFSETQ. In DNA, the CDR3 is TGCGCCAGCAGCTTGGGCTTACAGGGTATCTCTGGAAACACCATATATTTT. It encodes CASSLGLQGISGNTIYF.

The V call is TRBV6-5, the J call TRBJ2-7, with D possibly being TRBD1 (5 bases). Per germline, CDR1 MNHEY and CDR2 SVGAGI. This CDR3 is 12 amino acids long. V was cut by 4 bases and J by 5 bases, with 9 bases left in between. This CDR3 is CASSSDTHEQYF. In DNA form, the CDR3 reads TGTGCCAGCAGTTCGGACACTCACGAGCAGTACTTC.

The chain uses TRBV5-1 and TRBJ2-1; D possibly corresponds to TRBD1 (5 bases). Germline values: CDR1 SGHRS, CDR2 YFSETQ. With 0 bases removed from V and 9 bases from J, the gap between germline ends came to 16 bases. The CDR3 loop spans 15 amino acids. This CDR3 reads CASSLGAGSQGEQFF. CDR3 in DNA: TGCGCCAGCAGCTTGGGGGCAGGGTCTCAAGGTGAGCAGTTCTTC.

The J gene is TRBJ1-2, the V gene TRBV30, with 12 bases that match TRBD1. Germline-derived CDR1 and CDR2 are GTSNPN and SVGIG (reference sequence). This CDR3 comprises 17 residues. The V gene end was trimmed by 3 bases and the J gene end by 5 bases; junction bases not matched to a gene: 13. The CDR3 protein is CAWSHRDRGRRGYGYTF. The CDR3, as DNA: TGTGCCTGGAGCCACCGGGACAGGGGGCGCCGGGGGTATGGCTACACCTTC.